The clone carrying this TCR beta chain was seen just once. The sample originates from a study of shared clonotypes between healthy human individuals. Here immunoSEQ multiplex PCR was the method, and the copy in TCRdb shows in-frame clones only, minus some. The sample lists over a million clones; about 98.5% were seen once. J was trimmed by 4 bases and V by 5 bases; bases with no gene match: 14. In germline, CDR1 is MGHDK, CDR2 SYGVNS. The CDR3 is 18 residues long. The rearrangement links TRBV25-1 to TRBJ1-4, with 9 bases identical to TRBD1. Specimen: naive CD4+ T cells sorted from blood. Stated subset: CD45RA+ positively selected. The TCR was taken from a man between 25 and 39 years old in good health. The CDR3 sequence is CASSPTDRGWTLNEKLFF. CDR3 bases: TGTGCCAGCAGTCCCACGGACAGGGGATGGACCCTTAATGAAAAACTGTTTTTT.